These 11 T cell receptor beta chains share one sample of origin, sequenced in a study of CD8 T cells in Susac syndrome. Random hexamers were used to reverse transcribe the RNA input (about 0.5 to 1 ug). In TCRdb, the immunoSEQ multiplex PCR reads were re-called with MiXCR into one record per CDR3 protein. The data hold approximately 150,000 distinct CDR3 sequences, with roughly 94% observed a single time. Sequencing was carried out using CD4+ T cells from PBMCs. These receptors all stem from a human donor in good health.

The V call is TRBV9, the J call TRBJ2-3; the D gene is possibly TRBD1 (5 bases). CDR3 size: 12 residues. The V gene lost 0 bases and the J gene lost 8 bases, with 7 bases spanning the gap. The germline V gene has CDR1 SGDLS and CDR2 YYNGEE. The CDR3 DNA reads as TGTGCCAGCAGCGTAGTTCAGGGTACGCAGTATTTT. Translated: CASSVVQGTQYF.

CDR3 bases: TGTGCCAGCAGCGGCAGGGTCGGGAACACTGAAGCTTTCTTT. Its translation is CASSGRVGNTEAFF. The rearrangement uses TRBV7-9 and TRBJ1-1; a weak D match, TRBD1 (5 bases). This CDR3 has 14 amino acids. CDR1 and CDR2 (germline): SEHNR, FQNEAQ (reference sequence). V was shortened by 5 bases and J by 1 base, with 11 bases between the two germline ends. The full variable domain, its missing parts supplied by reference TRBV7-9 and TRBJ1-1, is DTGVSQNPRHKITKRGQNVTFRCDPISEHNRLYWYRQTLGQGPEFLTYFQNEAQLEKSRLLSDRFSAERPKGSFSTLEIQRTEQGDSAMYLCASSGRVGNTEAFFGQGTRLTVV.

The chain employs TRBV29-1 and TRBJ2-7; D ambiguous. Germline V lookup: CDR1 SQVTM, CDR2 ANQGSEA. The CDR3 consists of 14 residues. Trimming took 0 bases from V and 1 from J, leaving 10 bases between them. CDR3 sequence (DNA): TGCAGCGTTGAAGAGAAGGGTGGGTCCTACGAGCAGTACTTC. It is translated as CSVEEKGGSYEQYF.

The CDR3 nucleotides are TGCAGTGCTACCGGGACAGTTAACTCAGCCCAGCATTTT. Translation gives CSATGTVNSAQHF. The chain recombines TRBV20-1 with TRBJ1-5; TRBD1 matches 7 bases. With 4 bases clipped from V and 11 bases from J, the junction kept 11 bases outside the gene matches. Germline V gives CDR1 DFQATT, CDR2 SNEGSKA (reference sequence). This CDR3 spans 13 amino acids.

J is TRBJ2-2 and V is TRBV5-4, with D possibly being TRBD2 (5 bases). V lost 2 bases and J lost 6, with 17 bases in between. The germline V gene has CDR1 SGHNT and CDR2 YYREEE (reference sequence). The CDR3 has 16 residues. In nucleotides, the CDR3 is TGTGCCAGCAGCTTCGAGGTATTAGCGCGATCCGGGGAGCTGTTTTTT. It is translated as CASSFEVLARSGELFF. Full variable domain (rest looked up from reference TRBV5-4 and TRBJ2-2): ETGVTQSPTHLIKTRGQQVTLRCSSQSGHNTVSWYQQALGQGPQFIFQYYREEENGRGNFPPRFSGLQFPNYSSELNVNALELDDSALYLCASSFEVLARSGELFFGEGSRLTVL.

V is TRBV4-1 and J is TRBJ2-3, with D tentatively TRBD1 (6 bases). There are 17 residues in the CDR3. The germline V gene encodes CDR1 MGHRA and CDR2 YSYEKL. The ends were cut back, 4 bases at V and 3 bases at J, with 20 bases in the middle. The CDR3 loop is CASSPGEGPKGTDTQYF. CDR3 DNA: TGCGCCAGCAGCCCAGGGGAAGGGCCGAAAGGAACAGATACGCAGTATTTT.

This chain links TRBV19 with TRBJ2-2; 7 nucleotides align to TRBD1. The J segment lost 7 bases and the V segment lost 10 bases, leaving 15 bases of the junction unmatched. Germline loops: CDR1 LNHDA, CDR2 SQIVND (reference sequence). CDR3 length: 15 amino acids. CDR3 bases: TGTGCCACTTCAGGGTCACAGGGGTGGGTCGGGGAGCTGTTTTTT. It encodes CATSGSQGWVGELFF.

This rearrangement joins TRBV10-3 to TRBJ2-2; weak D call: TRBD1 (6 bases). Trimming stripped 6 bases from V and 0 bases from J, with 14 bases between. The V gene's germline CDR1 is ENHRY and CDR2 SYGVKD. The CDR3 extends over 16 amino acids. The CDR3 is CAISPGTPANTGELFF. As DNA, the CDR3 is TGTGCCATCAGCCCCGGGACACCCGCGAACACCGGGGAGCTGTTTTTT.

This rearrangement joins TRBV30 to TRBJ1-5; 10 nucleotides line up with TRBD1. J lost 5 bases, V lost 5 bases, and 0 bases had no gene match. Germline CDR1 GTSNPN, CDR2 SVGIG (reference sequence). The CDR3 loop spans 12 amino acids. The CDR3 sequence is CAWGTGDQPQHF. CDR3 coding DNA: TGTGCCTGGGGGACAGGGGATCAGCCCCAGCATTTT.

This chain connects TRBV9 to TRBJ1-4; no firm D call. Germline loops: CDR1 SGDLS, CDR2 YYNGEE. Between the trimmed V and J ends, which lost 3 bases and 7 bases, there was a span of 10 bases. The CDR3 loop spans 13 amino acids. CDR3 nucleotides: TGTGCCAGCAGCGAGGACGGTAGTGAAAAACTGTTTTTT. This translates into CASSEDGSEKLFF.

J is TRBJ1-1 and V is TRBV7-2; a possible D gene is TRBD1 (5 bases). The V and J ends lost 2 bases and 4 bases respectively, with 11 bases between them. Germline V gene sequence: CDR1 SGHTA, CDR2 FQGNSA. The CDR3 runs to 14 residues. CDR3 region: CASSLNSGGTEAFF. Written as DNA, the CDR3 is TGTGCCAGCAGCTTAAACAGCGGGGGCACTGAAGCTTTCTTT.